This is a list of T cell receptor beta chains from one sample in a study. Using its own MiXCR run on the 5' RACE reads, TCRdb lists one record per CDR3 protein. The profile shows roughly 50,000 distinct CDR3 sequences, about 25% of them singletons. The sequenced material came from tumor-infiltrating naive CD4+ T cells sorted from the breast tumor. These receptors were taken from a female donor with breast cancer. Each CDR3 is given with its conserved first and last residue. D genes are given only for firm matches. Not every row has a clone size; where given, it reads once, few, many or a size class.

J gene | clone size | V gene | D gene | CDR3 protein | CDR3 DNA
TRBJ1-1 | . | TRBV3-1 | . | CASSTQRSLAFF | TGTGCCAGCAGCACACAGCGTTCCCTGGCTTTCTTT
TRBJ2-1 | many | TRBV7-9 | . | CASSLPPRLGNEQFF | TGTGCCAGCAGCCTGCCCCCCCGTTTAGGGAATGAGCAGTTCTTC
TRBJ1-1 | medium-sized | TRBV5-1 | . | CASSLEGRPGTEAFF | TGCGCCAGCAGCTTAGAAGGGCGCCCGGGCACTGAAGCTTTCTTT
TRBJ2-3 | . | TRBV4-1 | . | CASSRSLGTATGDTQYF | TGCGCCAGCAGCCGCAGCCTCGGGACGGCCACGGGGGATACGCAGTATTTT
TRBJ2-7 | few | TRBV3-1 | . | CASSHGGGDHEQYF | TGTGCCAGCAGCCACGGGGGCGGGGATCACGAGCAGTACTTC
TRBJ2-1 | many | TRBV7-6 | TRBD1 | CASSRDRGAYNEQFF | TGTGCCAGCAGCCGAGACAGGGGAGCCTACAATGAGCAGTTCTTC
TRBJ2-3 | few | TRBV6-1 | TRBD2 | CATDRLAGLRGTQYF | TGTGCCACCGATCGACTAGCGGGATTGAGGGGTACGCAGTATTTT
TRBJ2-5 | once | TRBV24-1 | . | CATSDRKIEVQETQYF | TGTGCCACCAGTGATCGGAAAATAGAGGTACAAGAGACCCAGTACTTC
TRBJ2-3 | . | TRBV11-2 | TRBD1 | CASSQTGVGTDTQYF | TGTGCCAGCAGCCAGACAGGGGTAGGAACAGATACGCAGTATTTT
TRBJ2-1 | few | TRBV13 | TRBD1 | CASSADRGPGEQFF | TGTGCCAGCAGCGCCGACAGGGGGCCCGGTGAGCAGTTCTTC
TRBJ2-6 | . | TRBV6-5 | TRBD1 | CASRRDRSNSGANVLTF | TGTGCCAGCAGACGGGACAGAAGCAACTCTGGGGCCAACGTCCTGACTTTC
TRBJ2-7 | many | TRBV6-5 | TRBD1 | CASSSRDRSYEQYF | TGTGCCAGCAGTTCTCGGGACAGGTCCTACGAGCAGTACTTC
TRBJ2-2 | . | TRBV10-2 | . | CASGVHTGELFF | TGCGCCAGCGGTGTCCACACCGGGGAGCTGTTTTTT
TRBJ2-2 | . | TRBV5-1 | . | CASSLGRANTGELFF | TGCGCCAGCAGCTTGGGACGCGCGAACACCGGGGAGCTGTTTTTT
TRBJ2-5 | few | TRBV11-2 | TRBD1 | CASSLTGQIQETQYF | TGTGCCAGCAGCTTAACGGGACAGATACAAGAGACCCAGTACTTC
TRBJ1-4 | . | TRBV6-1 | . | CASSEAGRSATNEKLFF | TGTGCCAGCAGTGAAGCTGGCAGGTCCGCAACTAATGAAAAACTGTTTTTT
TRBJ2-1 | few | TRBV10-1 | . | CASRGKFF | TGCGCCAGCAGAGGGAAGTTCTTC
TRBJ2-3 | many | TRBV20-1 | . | CSARGRSTTDTQYF | TGCAGTGCTAGAGGGCGAAGCACCACAGATACGCAGTATTTT
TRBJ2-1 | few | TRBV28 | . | CAIAISYNEQFF | TGTGCCATAGCCATCTCCTACAATGAGCAGTTCTTC
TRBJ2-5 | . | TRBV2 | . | CASRDGQETQYF | TGTGCCAGCCGGGACGGGCAAGAGACCCAGTACTTC
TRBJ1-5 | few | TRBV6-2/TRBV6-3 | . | CASNEGGAAQPQHF | TGTGCCAGCAACGAGGGGGGGGCTGCTCAGCCCCAGCATTTT
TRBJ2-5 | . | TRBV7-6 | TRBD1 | CASSPRQGSQTQYF | TGTGCCAGCAGCCCCCGACAGGGTAGCCAGACCCAGTACTTC
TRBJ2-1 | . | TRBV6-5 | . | CASSYSRVYNEQFF | TGTGCCAGCAGTTACTCGCGGGTATACAATGAGCAGTTCTTC
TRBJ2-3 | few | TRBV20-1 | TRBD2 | CSAREVWLAGNTDTQYF | TGCAGTGCTAGAGAAGTGTGGCTAGCGGGGAACACAGATACGCAGTATTTT
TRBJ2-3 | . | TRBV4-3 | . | CASSQGGGTDTQYF | TGCGCCAGCAGCCAAGGGGGCGGCACAGATACGCAGTATTTT
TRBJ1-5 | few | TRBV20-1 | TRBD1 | CSAREQGRTNQPQHF | TGCAGTGCTAGAGAACAGGGGCGTACAAATCAGCCCCAGCATTTT
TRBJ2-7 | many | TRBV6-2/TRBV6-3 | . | CASSYNFEGDRRYEQYF | TGTGCCAGCAGTTATAATTTCGAAGGAGACAGGAGATACGAGCAGTACTTC
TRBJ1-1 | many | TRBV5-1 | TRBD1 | CASSRQGVDTEAFF | TGCGCCAGCAGCCGACAGGGGGTCGACACTGAAGCTTTCTTT
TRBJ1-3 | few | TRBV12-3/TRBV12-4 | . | CASSVRTAGNTIYF | TGTGCCAGCAGTGTTCGGACCGCGGGAAACACCATATATTTT
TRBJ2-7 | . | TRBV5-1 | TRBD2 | CASSLREGEQYF | TGCGCCAGCAGCTTGAGGGAGGGCGAGCAGTACTTC